This T cell receptor beta chain emerged from a study of PD-1 blockade in classical Hodgkin lymphoma. At the level of the study: Patients had nivolumab dosed at 3 mg/kg, delivered intravenously every 2 weeks. Overall study results and limits: As was reported, newly diagnosed patients showed lower baseline TCR diversity than healthy donors did. Unlike CD8+ TCR diversity, which did not rise significantly by C4D1, CD4+ TCR diversity did.

Only in-frame clones appear in the TCRdb table, and some are missing; sequencing was by immunoSEQ multiplex PCR. Here the sample spans about 22,000 clones, around two thirds being singletons. Relapse after autologous stem cell transplantation occurred in every patient, and brentuximab vedotin exposure varied. Worth noting for this clone: What it recognizes is unknown.

The CDR3 covers 15 residues. V was pared by 4 bases and J by 2 bases, with 14 bases between. Per germline, CDR1 SGDLS and CDR2 YYNGEE. This sample comprised peripheral blood mononuclear cells (PBMCs), obtained at baseline. The rearrangement links TRBV9 to TRBJ2-3; D may match TRBD1 or TRBD2 (7 bases each). This TCR was recovered from a human donor with classical Hodgkin lymphoma. The CDR3 region has the DNA TGTGCCAGCAGCCAGCGGGACAGCATCACAGATACGCAGTATTTT. As protein: CASSQRDSITDTQYF.